These 8 T cell receptor beta chains share one sample of origin, sequenced in a study of cytomegalovirus exposure and HLA in healthy donors. The PCR made use of 60 Vbeta and 13 Jbeta primers. The table came from immunoSEQ multiplex PCR; TCRdb's copy has only in-frame clones and leaves some out. Among roughly 230,000 clones listed, about nine tenths were seen once. The sample consisted of PBMCs. Source of these receptors: a girl aged 2-9 years in good health and CMV-seronegative.

The rearrangement joins TRBV6-5 to TRBJ2-5; a weak D match, TRBD1 (5 bases). Germline values: CDR1 MNHEY, CDR2 SVGAGI. The CDR3 consists of 12 residues. V lost 8 bases, J lost 3 bases, and 10 bases lay in between. The CDR3 DNA follows: TGTGCCAGCGGATTCAGGGAAGAGACCCAGTACTTC. Translated, it gives CASGFREETQYF.

The V gene is TRBV19, the J gene TRBJ2-1; TRBD2 agrees at 13 bases. V lost 2 bases to trimming and J lost 6 bases; unmatched junction nucleotides: 7. The CDR3 is made up of 17 amino acids. Germline CDR1 and CDR2: LNHDA and SQIVND (reference sequence). The CDR3, as DNA: TGTGCCAGTAGTATACAACTAGCGGGAGGGCCTGGCAATGAGCAGTTCTTC. As protein: CASSIQLAGGPGNEQFF.

This rearrangement joins TRBV7-8 to TRBJ2-5; 9 positions agree with TRBD1. The V gene's germline CDR1 is SGHVS and CDR2 FQNEAQ. The CDR3 consists of 15 residues. V gave up 6 bases and J gave up 1 base; unmatched junction bases: 6. The CDR3 spells CASRWGQGVQETQYF. CDR3 in DNA: TGTGCCAGCAGGTGGGGACAGGGCGTCCAAGAGACCCAGTACTTC.

This clone was picked up a small number of times. The V and J genes are TRBV10-3 and TRBJ2-7, with 9 bases matching TRBD2. Germline CDR1 is ENHRY and CDR2 is SYGVKD. V was pared by 2 bases and J by 2 bases, with 4 bases of the junction left unmatched. CDR3 length equals 15 residues. This chain's CDR3 is CAISETSGLPYEQYF. As DNA, the CDR3 is TGTGCCATCAGTGAGACTAGCGGGCTCCCCTACGAGCAGTACTTC.

The chain is built from TRBV19 and TRBJ2-2; 8 bases match TRBD2. Germline loops: CDR1 LNHDA, CDR2 SQIVND (reference sequence). The ends lost 1 base at V and 6 bases at J; junction bases unmatched: 1. The CDR3 loop spans 14 amino acids. CDR3 nucleotide sequence: TGTGCCAGTAGTATAGCGGGAGGGCCCGGGGAGCTGTTTTTT. Encoded protein: CASSIAGGPGELFF.

CDR3: CASSLGRTGRNDGYTF. As DNA, the CDR3 is TGTGCCAGCAGCTTAGGGAGGACAGGGAGAAACGATGGCTACACCTTC. The rearrangement uses TRBV13 and TRBJ1-2, with TRBD1 matching over 8 bases. V shed 0 bases and J 6 bases; nucleotides not matched to a gene: 9. The CDR3 runs to 16 residues. Germline loops: CDR1 PRHDT, CDR2 FYEKMQ (reference sequence).

This chain uses TRBV27 with TRBJ1-2; possibly TRBD1 for D (6 bases). V was shortened by 5 bases and J by 2 bases, with 12 bases between the two germline ends. CDR1 and CDR2 from the germline V gene are MNHEY and SMNVEV (reference sequence). The CDR3 is made up of 14 amino acids. CDR3 region: CASSLTGSNYGYTF. The CDR3 DNA reads as TGTGCCAGCAGTCTAACAGGGTCGAACTATGGCTACACCTTC.

The CDR3 DNA reads TGTGCCAGCAGTGACGTCTCCAGGCCCCCCTACGAGCAGTACTTC. This translates into CASSDVSRPPYEQYF. The chain joins TRBV2 to TRBJ2-7; D not certain. Looked up from germline, CDR1 is SNHLY and CDR2 is FYNNEI. The CDR3 is 15 amino acids. Trimming took 3 bases from V and 2 from J, leaving 14 bases between them.